These 4 T cell receptor beta chains originate from one sample sequenced in a study of shared clonotypes between healthy human individuals. Method: immunoSEQ multiplex PCR; TCRdb's copy keeps in-frame clones and lacks some. The repertoire has about 2.4 million clones, 85% to 95% of them found once; the top ten carry around 0.14%. The sequencing sample was made of naive CD4+ T cells sorted from blood. Stated subset: CD45RA+ positively selected. The receptor set was obtained from a man aged 18-30 years in good health.

The genes are TRBV18 and TRBJ1-2, with 8 positions matching TRBD1. CDR3 length: 15 residues. Germline loops: CDR1 KGHSH, CDR2 LQKENI. With 0 bases clipped from V and 8 bases from J, the junction kept 8 bases outside the gene matches. CDR3 sequence reads: CASSPPGTGDRGYTF. The CDR3 nucleotides read TGTGCCAGCTCACCACCCGGGACAGGTGATCGGGGCTACACCTTC.

To note about this clone: Other nucleotide sequences from this sample produce the same CDR3. The rearrangement links TRBV5-1 to TRBJ1-4; tentative D call: TRBD1 (5 bases). The CDR3 has 15 amino acids. The germline gives CDR1 SGHRS, CDR2 YFSETQ. The V end lost 4 bases, the J end lost 0 bases, and 10 bases lay between the germline ends. The DNA of the CDR3 is TGCGCCAGCAGCGCTGACAGTGCAACTAATGAAAAACTGTTTTTT. Translating gives CASSADSATNEKLFF.

The chain couples TRBV7-2 to TRBJ2-7; 8 bases align to TRBD1. Germline assignment: CDR1 SGHTA and CDR2 FQGNSA. The CDR3 is made up of 16 amino acids. J was trimmed by 0 bases and V by 5 bases; bases with no gene match: 9. The CDR3 loop is CASSPGTGRVSYEQYF. CDR3 DNA: TGTGCCAGCAGCCCCGGGACAGGTAGGGTCTCCTACGAGCAGTACTTC.

The V and J genes are TRBV7-2 and TRBJ2-5; possibly TRBD1 for D (6 bases). The CDR3 length is 15 residues. Trimming removed 8 bases at V and 5 bases at J, with 21 bases between. The germline V gene has CDR1 SGHTA and CDR2 FQGNSA. For the CDR3, the DNA is TGTGCCAGCCTTAGAAACAGGGTGATGATGGAGACCCAGTACTTC. Translation: CASLRNRVMMETQYF. The full variable domain, rest sourced from reference TRBV7-2 and TRBJ2-5, is GAGVSQSPSNKVTEKGKDVELRCDPISGHTALYWYRQSLGQGLEFLIYFQGNSAPDKSGLPSDRFSAERTGGSVSTLTIQRTQQEDSAVYLCASLRNRVMMETQYFGPGTRLLVL.